This T cell receptor (beta chain) was identified in a study of blood T cells in healthy people across ages. It was with a sample-barcoded 5' primer and a J-beta primer mix that a second PCR of about 6 to 12 cycles was run. Unique molecular identifiers of 12 random nucleotides labeled each cDNA. TCRdb re-analysed the 5' RACE reads in MiXCR, keeping a single row per CDR3 protein. The sample carries some 290,000 distinct CDR3 sequences, 27% recorded once. This clonotype was recorded a few times. Each sample provided at least 5 micrograms of extracted total RNA. V was clipped by 4 bases and J by 2 bases; unmatched bases: 5. The germline CDR1 and CDR2 sequences are SGHDN and FVKESK. This CDR3 spans 16 amino acids.

Sequencing was carried out using blood. The clonotype originates from a woman in her seventies in good health. The chain links TRBV14 to TRBJ2-5; 12 nucleotides line up with TRBD1. The CDR3 sequence is CASSPRDRGPQETQYF. CDR3 nucleotides: TGTGCCAGCAGCCCCCGGGACAGGGGGCCTCAAGAGACCCAGTACTTC.